This paragraph covers one TCR beta chain sequence. Compared with germline, one end of the junction differs, possibly owing to a read error. Other DNA sequences from this sample encode an identical CDR3 as well. The protocol was immunoSEQ multiplex PCR, while the TCRdb copy is restricted to in-frame clones and leaves out a portion. The table lists 88,000 or so clones, approximately 86% of them singletons. The data originate from a study of blood T cell repertoires in COVID-19. This CDR3 comprises 16 residues. Germline loops: CDR1 SGDLS, CDR2 YYNGEE. This clonotype originated in a man aged 55-75 years with acute or convalescent COVID-19. V is TRBV9 and J is TRBJ2-2, with 7 nucleotides matching TRBD2. Sample: peripheral blood. The CDR3 region has the DNA TGTGCTAGCAGCGTTTTAACTAGCGCGAACACCGGGGAGCTGTTTTTT. It is translated as CASSVLTSANTGELFF.